One T cell receptor beta chain is described in this entry. What it recognizes is unknown. Measured with immunoSEQ multiplex PCR; TCRdb has only the in-frame clones, and not every one. Of about 100,000 clones in the sample, approximately 90% were seen once. CDR1 is SGHVS, CDR2 FQNEAQ, per germline. J gave up 0 bases and V 8 bases, and 8 bases lay outside the gene matches. The CDR3 is 16 residues long. The data were taken from a study of T cell responses to AZD1222 COVID-19 vaccine. Study results and caveats: At study baseline, merely several AZD1222 recipients were seropositive. Among vaccine-associated CD4 TCRs, coverage spanned spike, with dominance at 160-218 and 743-854. Donors were largely white British and mainly female; clonal diversity was possibly underestimated. The study sampled repertoires only after the peak T cell response.

The sequence came from an adult in good health. The chain recombines TRBV7-8 with TRBJ2-2; 8 positions agree with TRBD2. The specimen comprised peripheral blood, sampled on day 0 of AZD1222 vaccination. The CDR3 sequence is CASPRAGGSNTGELFF. Written as DNA, the CDR3 is TGTGCCAGCCCAAGGGCGGGGGGCTCGAACACCGGGGAGCTGTTTTTT.